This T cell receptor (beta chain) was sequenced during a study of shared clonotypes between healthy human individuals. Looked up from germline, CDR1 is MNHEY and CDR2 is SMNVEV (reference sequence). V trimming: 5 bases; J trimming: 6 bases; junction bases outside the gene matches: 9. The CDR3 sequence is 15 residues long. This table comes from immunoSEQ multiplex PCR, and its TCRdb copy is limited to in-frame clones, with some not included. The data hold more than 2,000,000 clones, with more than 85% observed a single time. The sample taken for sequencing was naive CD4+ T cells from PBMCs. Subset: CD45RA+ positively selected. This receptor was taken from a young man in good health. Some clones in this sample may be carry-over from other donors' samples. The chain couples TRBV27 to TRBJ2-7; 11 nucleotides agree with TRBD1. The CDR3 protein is CASSPRTGGASEQYF. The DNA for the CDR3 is TGTGCCAGCAGTCCCCGGACAGGGGGCGCGTCCGAGCAGTACTTC.